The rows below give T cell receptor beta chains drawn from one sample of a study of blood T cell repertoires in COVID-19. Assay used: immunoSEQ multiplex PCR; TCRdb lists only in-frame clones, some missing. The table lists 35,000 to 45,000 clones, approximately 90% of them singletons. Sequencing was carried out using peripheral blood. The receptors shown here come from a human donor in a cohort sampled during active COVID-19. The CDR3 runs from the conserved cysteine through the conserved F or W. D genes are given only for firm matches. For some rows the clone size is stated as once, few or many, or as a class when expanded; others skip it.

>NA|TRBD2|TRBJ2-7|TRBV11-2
CASSFPGGAYEQYF
TGTGCCAGCAGCTTCCCCGGGGGGGCCTACGAGCAGTACTTC
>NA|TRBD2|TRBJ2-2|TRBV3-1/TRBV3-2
CASGSAGAANTGELFF
TGTGCCAGCGGGTCAGCGGGGGCTGCGAACACCGGGGAGCTGTTTTTT
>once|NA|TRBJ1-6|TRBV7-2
CASSLVAGDSPLHF
TGTGCCAGCAGCTTAGTCGCAGGGGATTCACCCCTCCACTTT
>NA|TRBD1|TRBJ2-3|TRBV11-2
CASLGQDRTDTQYF
TGTGCCAGCCTAGGACAGGATCGCACAGATACGCAGTATTTT
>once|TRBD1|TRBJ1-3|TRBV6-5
CASTGGQGSGNTIYF
TGTGCCAGCACCGGGGGACAGGGTTCCGGAAACACCATATATTTT
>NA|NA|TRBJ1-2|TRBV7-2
CASSIGLANYGYTF
TGTGCCAGCAGCATCGGACTGGCTAACTATGGCTACACCTTC
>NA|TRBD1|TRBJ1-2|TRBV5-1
CASSLGQGIEYGYTF
TGCGCCAGCAGCTTGGGACAGGGAATTGAATATGGCTACACCTTC
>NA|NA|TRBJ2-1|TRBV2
CASKTGSKFYNEQFF
TGTGCCAGCAAGACAGGATCTAAATTCTACAATGAGCAGTTCTTC
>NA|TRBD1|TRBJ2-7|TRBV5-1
CASSLGQGDYEQYF
TGCGCCAGCAGCTTGGGACAGGGGGACTACGAGCAGTACTTC
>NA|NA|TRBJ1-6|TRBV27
CASSSRGGWVSPLHF
TGTGCCAGCAGTTCCCGCGGGGGGTGGGTTTCACCCCTCCACTTT
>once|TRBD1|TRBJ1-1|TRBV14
CASSLSGQGAGGAFF
TGTGCCAGCAGCCTGTCGGGACAGGGGGCGGGTGGTGCTTTCTTT
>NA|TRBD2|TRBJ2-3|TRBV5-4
CASAASGRDTQYF
TGTGCCAGCGCGGCTAGCGGGAGAGATACGCAGTATTTT
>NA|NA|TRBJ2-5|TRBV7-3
CASSLTRAETQYF
TGTGCCAGCAGCTTAACCAGGGCAGAGACCCAGTACTTC
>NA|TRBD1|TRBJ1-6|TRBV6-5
CASSYSRQGRGPLHF
TGTGCCAGCAGTTACTCGAGACAGGGCAGGGGGCCCCTCCACTTT
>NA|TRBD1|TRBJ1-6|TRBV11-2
CASSLDRTGNSPLHF
TGTGCCAGCAGCTTAGATCGGACAGGGAATTCACCCCTCCACTTT
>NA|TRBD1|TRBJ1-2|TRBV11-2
CASSPGTGALWGYTF
TGTGCCAGCAGCCCAGGGACAGGGGCTCTTTGGGGCTACACCTTC
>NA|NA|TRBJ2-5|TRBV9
CASSVDQGYQETQYF
TGTGCCAGCAGCGTAGACCAGGGGTACCAAGAGACCCAGTACTTC
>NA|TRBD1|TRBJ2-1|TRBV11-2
CASSSRGNEQFF
TGTGCCAGCAGCTCCAGGGGGAATGAGCAGTTCTTC
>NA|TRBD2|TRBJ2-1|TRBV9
CASSPSIGAGGEQFF
TGTGCCAGCAGCCCTTCGATTGGGGCGGGGGGTGAGCAGTTCTTC
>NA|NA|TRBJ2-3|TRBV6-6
CASSYTSTDTQYF
TGTGCCAGCAGTTACACAAGCACAGATACGCAGTATTTT
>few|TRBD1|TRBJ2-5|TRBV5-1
CASSVGQGLETQYF
TGCGCCAGCAGCGTTGGACAGGGCTTGGAGACCCAGTACTTC
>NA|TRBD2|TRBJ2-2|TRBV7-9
CASSQNSGGIHTGELFF
TGTGCCAGCAGCCAGAATAGCGGGGGGATCCACACCGGGGAGCTGTTTTTT
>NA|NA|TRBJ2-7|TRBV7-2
CASSLLNTGTDEQYF
TGTGCCAGCAGCTTACTCAATACAGGGACGGACGAGCAGTACTTC
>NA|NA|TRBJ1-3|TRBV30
CAWSVWGAGNTIYF
TGTGCCTGGAGTGTTTGGGGGGCTGGAAACACCATATATTTT
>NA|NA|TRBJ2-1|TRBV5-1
CASSPPTRGEEFF
TGCGCCAGCAGCCCCCCGACCCGAGGTGAGGAGTTCTTC
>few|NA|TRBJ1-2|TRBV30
CAWSRQFGGYTF
TGTGCCTGGAGTCGTCAGTTTGGTGGCTACACCTTC
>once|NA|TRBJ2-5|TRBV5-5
CASSAHRLQETQYF
TGTGCCAGCAGCGCCCACAGGTTACAAGAGACCCAGTACTTC
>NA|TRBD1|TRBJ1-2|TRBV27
CASSSQDRGRSYGYTF
TGTGCCAGCAGTTCCCAGGACAGGGGGCGCAGCTATGGCTACACCTTC
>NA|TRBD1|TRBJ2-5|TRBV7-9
CASSLGTGGSETQYF
TGTGCCAGCAGCTTAGGAACAGGGGGCTCGGAGACCCAGTACTTC
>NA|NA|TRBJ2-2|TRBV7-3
CASSLPGDTGELFF
TGTGCCAGCAGCTTACCGGGAGACACCGGGGAGCTGTTTTTT
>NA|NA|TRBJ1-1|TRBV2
CASSSITGNTEAFF
TGTGCCAGCAGTTCAATTACAGGGAACACTGAAGCTTTCTTT
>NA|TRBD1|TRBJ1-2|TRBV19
CASSIPGQAPIGGSGYTF
TGTGCCAGTAGTATTCCCGGACAGGCCCCCATAGGAGGCTCTGGCTACACCTTC
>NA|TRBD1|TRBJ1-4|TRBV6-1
CASSDRGRMPNEKLFF
TGTGCCAGCAGTGACAGGGGGCGTATGCCTAATGAAAAACTGTTTTTT
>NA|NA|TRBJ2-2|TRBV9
CASSVAAFGELFF
TGTGCCAGCAGCGTGGCGGCCTTCGGGGAGCTGTTTTTT
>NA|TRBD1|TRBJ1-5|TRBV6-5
CASTQDRAMIQPQHF
TGTGCCAGCACCCAGGACAGGGCCATGATACAGCCCCAGCATTTT
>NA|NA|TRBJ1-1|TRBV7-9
CASSFPTSDRNTEAFF
TGTGCCAGCAGCTTCCCCACCAGCGACAGGAACACTGAAGCTTTCTTT
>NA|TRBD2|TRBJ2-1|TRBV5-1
CASSSSGGHEQFF
TGCGCCAGCAGCTCTAGCGGTGGGCATGAGCAGTTCTTC
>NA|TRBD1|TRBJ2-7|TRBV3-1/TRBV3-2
CASSHSDRTYEQYF
TGTGCCAGCAGCCATTCGGACAGGACCTACGAGCAGTACTTC
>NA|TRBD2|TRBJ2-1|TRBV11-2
CASSLTGAGELNEQFF
TGTGCCAGCAGCCTCACCGGAGCGGGGGAATTAAATGAGCAGTTCTTC
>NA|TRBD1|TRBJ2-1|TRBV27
CASSWVLGQGPSEQFF
TGTGCCAGCAGTTGGGTTCTTGGACAGGGTCCTAGTGAGCAGTTCTTC
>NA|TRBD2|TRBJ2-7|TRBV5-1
CANLSGLGGYEQYF
TGCGCCAACCTCTCAGGACTAGGCGGTTACGAGCAGTACTTC
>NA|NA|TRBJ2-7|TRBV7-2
CASSPPGQGMYEQYF
TGTGCCAGCAGCCCCCCGGGGCAGGGGATGTACGAGCAGTACTTC
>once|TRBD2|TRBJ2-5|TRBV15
CATSGALAGPQETQYF
TGTGCCACCAGCGGGGCCTTAGCGGGCCCTCAAGAGACCCAGTACTTC
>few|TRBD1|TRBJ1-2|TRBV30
CAWATGTGHYGYTF
TGTGCCTGGGCTACCGGGACAGGGCACTATGGCTACACCTTC
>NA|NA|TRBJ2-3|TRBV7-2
CASSSTPAGRNTQYF
TGTGCCAGCAGCTCAACCCCGGCGGGAAGGAACACGCAGTATTTT
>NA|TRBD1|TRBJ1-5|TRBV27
CASSRTGTGWNQPQHF
TGTGCCAGCAGCCGTACCGGGACAGGGTGGAATCAGCCCCAGCATTTT
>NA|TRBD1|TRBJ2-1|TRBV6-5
CASPPEQGAKNEQFF
TGTGCCAGTCCCCCGGAGCAGGGGGCAAAGAATGAGCAGTTCTTC
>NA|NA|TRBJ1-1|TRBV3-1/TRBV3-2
CASSLMNTEAFF
TGTGCCAGCAGCCTAATGAACACTGAAGCTTTCTTT